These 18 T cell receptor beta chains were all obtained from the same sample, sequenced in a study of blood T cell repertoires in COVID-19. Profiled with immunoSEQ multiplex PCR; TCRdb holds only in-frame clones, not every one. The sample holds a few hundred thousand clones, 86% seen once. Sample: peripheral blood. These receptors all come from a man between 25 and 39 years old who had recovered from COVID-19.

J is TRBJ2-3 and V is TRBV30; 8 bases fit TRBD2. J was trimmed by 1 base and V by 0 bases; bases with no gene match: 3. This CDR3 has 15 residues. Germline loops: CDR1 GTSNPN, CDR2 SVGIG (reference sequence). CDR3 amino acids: CAWSVAAGGTDTQYF. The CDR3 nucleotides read TGTGCCTGGAGTGTCGCAGCGGGGGGCACAGATACGCAGTATTTT.

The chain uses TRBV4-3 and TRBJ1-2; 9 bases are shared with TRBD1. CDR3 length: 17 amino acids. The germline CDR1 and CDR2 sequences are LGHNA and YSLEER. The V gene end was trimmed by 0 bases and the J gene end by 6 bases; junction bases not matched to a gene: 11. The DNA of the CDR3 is TGCGCCAGCAGCCAAGACCCGATCCACGGACAGGGGAATGGCTACACCTTC. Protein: CASSQDPIHGQGNGYTF.

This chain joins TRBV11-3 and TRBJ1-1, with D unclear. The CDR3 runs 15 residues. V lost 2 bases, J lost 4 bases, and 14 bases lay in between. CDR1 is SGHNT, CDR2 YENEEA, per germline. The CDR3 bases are TGTGCCAGCAGCTTAACTCCCGAGGGTCGCACTGAAGCTTTCTTT. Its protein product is CASSLTPEGRTEAFF.

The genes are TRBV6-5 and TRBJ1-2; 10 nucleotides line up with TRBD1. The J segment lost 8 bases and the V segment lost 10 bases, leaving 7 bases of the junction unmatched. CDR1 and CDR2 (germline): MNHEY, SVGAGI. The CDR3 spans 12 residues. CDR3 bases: TGTGCCAACCGACAGGGGGCGTTGGGCTACACCTTC. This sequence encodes CANRQGALGYTF.

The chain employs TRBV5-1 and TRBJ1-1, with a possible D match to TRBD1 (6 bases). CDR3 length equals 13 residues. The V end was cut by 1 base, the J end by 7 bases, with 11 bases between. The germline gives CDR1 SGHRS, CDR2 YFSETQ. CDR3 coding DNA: TGCGCCAGCAGCTTGATACAGGGATTTGAAGCTTTCTTT. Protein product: CASSLIQGFEAFF.

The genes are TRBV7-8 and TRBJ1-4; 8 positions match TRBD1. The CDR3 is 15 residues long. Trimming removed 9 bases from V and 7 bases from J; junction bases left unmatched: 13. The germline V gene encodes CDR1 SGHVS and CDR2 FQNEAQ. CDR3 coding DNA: TGTGCCAGTTCCAGGGGGCTGGATTTCTTTGAAAAACTGTTTTTT. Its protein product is CASSRGLDFFEKLFF.

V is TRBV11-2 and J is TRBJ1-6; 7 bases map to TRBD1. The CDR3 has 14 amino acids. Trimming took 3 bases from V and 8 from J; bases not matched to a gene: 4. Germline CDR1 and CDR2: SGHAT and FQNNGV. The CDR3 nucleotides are TGTGCCAGCAGCTTCCAGGGGGATGATTCACCCCTCCACTTT. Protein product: CASSFQGDDSPLHF.

The CDR3: CASSSALRAHGIAFF. The CDR3 DNA sequence: TGTGCCAGCAGCTCAGCCCTCAGGGCCCATGGGATAGCTTTCTTT. The rearrangement joins TRBV7-2 to TRBJ1-1; perhaps TRBD1 as D (5 bases). Germline V lookup: CDR1 SGHTA, CDR2 FQGNSA. The CDR3 totals 15 residues. V was pared by 4 bases and J by 10 bases, with 22 bases between.

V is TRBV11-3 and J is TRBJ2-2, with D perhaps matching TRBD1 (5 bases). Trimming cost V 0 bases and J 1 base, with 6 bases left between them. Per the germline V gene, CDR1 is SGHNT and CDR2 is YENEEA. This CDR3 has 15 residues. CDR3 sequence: CASSLDGQNTGELFF. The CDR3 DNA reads TGTGCCAGCAGCTTAGACGGACAGAACACCGGGGAGCTGTTTTTT.

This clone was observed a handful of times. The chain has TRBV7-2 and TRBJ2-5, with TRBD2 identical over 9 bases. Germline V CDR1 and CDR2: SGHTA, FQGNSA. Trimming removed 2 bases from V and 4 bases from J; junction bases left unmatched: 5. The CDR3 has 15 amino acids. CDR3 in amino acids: CASSLLAGTRETQYF. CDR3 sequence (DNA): TGTGCCAGCAGCTTACTAGCGGGAACGAGAGAGACCCAGTACTTC.

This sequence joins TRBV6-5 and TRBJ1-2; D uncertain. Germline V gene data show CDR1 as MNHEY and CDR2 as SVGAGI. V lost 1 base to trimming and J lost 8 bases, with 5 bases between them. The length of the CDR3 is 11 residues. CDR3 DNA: TGTGCCAGCAGTTACTTGGGCGGCTACACCTTC. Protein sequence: CASSYLGGYTF.

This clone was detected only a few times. CDR3 sequence reads: CASSPWDREEGYTF. DNA for the CDR3: TGTGCCAGCTCACCATGGGACAGGGAAGAAGGCTACACCTTC. This chain links TRBV18 with TRBJ1-2; TRBD1 matches at 9 bases. CDR1 KGHSH and CDR2 LQKENI come from the germline V gene. The CDR3 spans 14 residues. V trimming: 2 bases; J trimming: 8 bases; junction bases outside the gene matches: 6.

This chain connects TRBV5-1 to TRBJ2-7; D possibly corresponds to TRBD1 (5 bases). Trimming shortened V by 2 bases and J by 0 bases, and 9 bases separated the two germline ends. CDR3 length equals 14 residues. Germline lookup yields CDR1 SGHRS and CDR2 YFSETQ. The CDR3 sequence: CASSFTGPSYEQYF. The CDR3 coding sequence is TGCGCCAGCAGCTTCACAGGTCCCTCCTACGAGCAGTACTTC.

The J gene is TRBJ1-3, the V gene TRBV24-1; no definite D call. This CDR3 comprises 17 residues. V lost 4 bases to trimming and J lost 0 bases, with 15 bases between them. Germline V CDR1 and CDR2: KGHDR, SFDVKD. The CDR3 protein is CATSDGLSQSSGNTIYF. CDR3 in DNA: TGTGCCACCAGTGACGGACTCTCCCAGAGCTCTGGAAACACCATATATTTT.

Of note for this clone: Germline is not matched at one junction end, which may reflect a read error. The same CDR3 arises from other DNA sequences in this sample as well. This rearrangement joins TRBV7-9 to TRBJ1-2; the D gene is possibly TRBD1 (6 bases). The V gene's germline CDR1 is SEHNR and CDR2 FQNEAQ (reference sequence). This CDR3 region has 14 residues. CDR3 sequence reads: CASSLTGILYGYTF. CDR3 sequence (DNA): TGTGCTAGCAGCTTAACAGGGATTCTCTATGGCTACACCTTC.

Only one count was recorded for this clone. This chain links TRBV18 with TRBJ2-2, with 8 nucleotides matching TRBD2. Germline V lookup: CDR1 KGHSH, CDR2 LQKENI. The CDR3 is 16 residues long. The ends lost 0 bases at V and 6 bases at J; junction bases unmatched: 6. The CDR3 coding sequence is TGTGCCAGCTCACCACCTCTCAGCGGGGGTGCCGGGGAGCTGTTTTTT. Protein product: CASSPPLSGGAGELFF.

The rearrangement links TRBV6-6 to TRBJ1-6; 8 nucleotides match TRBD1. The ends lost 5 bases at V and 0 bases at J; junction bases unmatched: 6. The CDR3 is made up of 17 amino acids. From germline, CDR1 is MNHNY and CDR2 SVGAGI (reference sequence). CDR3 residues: CASSRRQGSSYNSPLHF. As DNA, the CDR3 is TGTGCCAGCAGTCGGAGACAGGGGAGCTCCTATAATTCACCCCTCCACTTT.

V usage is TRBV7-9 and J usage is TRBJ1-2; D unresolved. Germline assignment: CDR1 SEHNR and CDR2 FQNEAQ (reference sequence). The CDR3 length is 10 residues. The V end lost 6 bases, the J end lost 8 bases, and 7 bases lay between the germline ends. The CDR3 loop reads CASREEGYTF. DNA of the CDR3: TGTGCCAGCAGGGAGGAAGGCTACACCTTC.